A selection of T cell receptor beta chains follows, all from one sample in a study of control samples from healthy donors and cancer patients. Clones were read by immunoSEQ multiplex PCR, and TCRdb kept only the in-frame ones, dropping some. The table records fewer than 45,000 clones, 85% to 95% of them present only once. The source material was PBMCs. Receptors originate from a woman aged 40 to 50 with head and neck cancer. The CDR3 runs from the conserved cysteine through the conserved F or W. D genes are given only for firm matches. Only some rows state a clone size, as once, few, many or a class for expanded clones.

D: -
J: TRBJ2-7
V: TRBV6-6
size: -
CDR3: CASSPLGQTYEQYF
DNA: TGTGCCAGCAGCCCTTTAGGACAGACCTACGAGCAGTACTTC

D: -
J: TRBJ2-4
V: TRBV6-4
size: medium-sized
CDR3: CASSFDTRGIQYF
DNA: TGTGCCAGCAGTTTCGACACAAGGGGCATTCAGTACTTC

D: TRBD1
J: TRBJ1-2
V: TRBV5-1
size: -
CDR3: CASSLGTGGHQNYGYTF
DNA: TGCGCCAGCAGCTTGGGAACAGGGGGCCACCAGAACTATGGCTACACCTTC

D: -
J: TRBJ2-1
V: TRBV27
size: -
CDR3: CASSLGQAYNEQFF
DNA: TGTGCCAGCAGTTTAGGGCAAGCCTACAATGAGCAGTTCTTC

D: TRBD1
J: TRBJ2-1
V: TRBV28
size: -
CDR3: CASSLGDRDYNEQFF
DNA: TGTGCCAGCAGTTTGGGGGACAGGGACTACAATGAGCAGTTCTTC

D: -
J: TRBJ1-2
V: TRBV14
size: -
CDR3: CASSQIPGEGGYTF
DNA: TGTGCCAGCAGCCAAATTCCGGGAGAGGGTGGCTACACCTTC

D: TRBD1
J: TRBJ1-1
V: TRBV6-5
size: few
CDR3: CASETGEGNTEAFF
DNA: TGTGCCAGTGAGACAGGGGAAGGGAACACTGAAGCTTTCTTT

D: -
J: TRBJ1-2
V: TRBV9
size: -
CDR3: CASSVQEGLYGGYTF
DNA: TGTGCCAGCAGCGTTCAGGAGGGACTCTATGGTGGCTACACCTTC

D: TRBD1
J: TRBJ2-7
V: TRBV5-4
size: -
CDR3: CASTATGYEQYF
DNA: TGTGCCAGCACCGCGACAGGGTACGAGCAGTACTTC

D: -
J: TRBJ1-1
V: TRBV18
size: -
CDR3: CASSTSTEAFF
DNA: TGTGCCAGCTCAACGAGCACTGAAGCTTTCTTT

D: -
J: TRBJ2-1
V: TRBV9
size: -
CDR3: CASSVAPSSYNEQFF
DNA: TGTGCCAGCAGCGTAGCTCCTAGCTCCTACAATGAGCAGTTCTTC

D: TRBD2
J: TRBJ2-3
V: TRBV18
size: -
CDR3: CASSPRTSGGTDTQYF
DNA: TGTGCCAGCTCACCTAGGACTAGCGGAGGCACAGATACGCAGTATTTT

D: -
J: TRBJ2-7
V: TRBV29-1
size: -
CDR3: CSVELGAVYEQYF
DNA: TGCAGCGTCGAGTTGGGGGCGGTCTACGAGCAGTACTTC

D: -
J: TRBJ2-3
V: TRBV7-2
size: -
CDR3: CASSPGWIRHTSTDTQYF
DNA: TGTGCCAGCAGCCCCGGGTGGATTCGCCACACTAGCACAGATACGCAGTATTTT

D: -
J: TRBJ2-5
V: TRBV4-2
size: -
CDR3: CASSQESRSGETQYF
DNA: TGTGCCAGCAGCCAAGAATCGCGGTCGGGGGAGACCCAGTACTTC

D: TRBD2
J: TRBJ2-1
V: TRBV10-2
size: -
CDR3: CASRTTSASYNEQFF
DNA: TGCGCCAGCAGAACGACTAGCGCCTCCTACAATGAGCAGTTCTTC

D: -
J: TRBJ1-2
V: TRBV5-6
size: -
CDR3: CASSLWGFGYTF
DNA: TGTGCCAGCAGCTTGTGGGGTTTTGGCTACACCTTC

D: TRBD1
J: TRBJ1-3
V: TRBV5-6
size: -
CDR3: CASSWQGENTIYF
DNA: TGTGCCAGCAGCTGGCAGGGGGAAAACACCATATATTTT

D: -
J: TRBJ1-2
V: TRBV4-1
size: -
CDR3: CASSQGERGQRVYGYTF
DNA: TGCGCCAGCAGCCAAGGAGAACGGGGGCAGAGGGTCTATGGCTACACCTTC

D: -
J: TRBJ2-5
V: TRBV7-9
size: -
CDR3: CASSLVEPQETQYF
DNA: TGTGCCAGCAGCTTAGTAGAGCCGCAGGAGACCCAGTACTTC

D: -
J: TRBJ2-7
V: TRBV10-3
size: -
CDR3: CAISGRGFSYEQYF
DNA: TGTGCCATCAGTGGAAGGGGGTTCTCCTACGAGCAGTACTTC

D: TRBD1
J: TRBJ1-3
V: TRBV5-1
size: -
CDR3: CASSPGTDSGNTIYF
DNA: TGCGCCAGCAGCCCCGGGACAGACTCTGGAAACACCATATATTTT

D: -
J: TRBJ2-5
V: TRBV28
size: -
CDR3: CASLRGNQETQYF
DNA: TGTGCCAGCCTCCGAGGGAACCAAGAGACCCAGTACTTC

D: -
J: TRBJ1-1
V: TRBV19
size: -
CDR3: CASSIFGGVPEAFF
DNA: TGTGCCAGTAGTATTTTCGGGGGGGTGCCTGAAGCTTTCTTT

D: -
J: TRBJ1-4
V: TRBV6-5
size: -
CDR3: CASSYGGVHEKLFF
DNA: TGTGCCAGCAGTTACGGGGGGGTGCATGAAAAACTGTTTTTT

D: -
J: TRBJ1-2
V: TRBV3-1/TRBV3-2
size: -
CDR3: CASSIAHLVSGYTF
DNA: TGTGCCAGCAGCATCGCCCACCTAGTTTCTGGCTACACCTTC

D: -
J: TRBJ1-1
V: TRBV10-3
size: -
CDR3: CAISAVDTEAFF
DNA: TGTGCCATCAGTGCAGTAGACACTGAAGCTTTCTTT

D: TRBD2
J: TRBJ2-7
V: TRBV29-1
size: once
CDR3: CSVEELDGGYRYEQYF
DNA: TGCAGCGTTGAAGAGTTAGACGGGGGGTATCGCTACGAGCAGTACTTC

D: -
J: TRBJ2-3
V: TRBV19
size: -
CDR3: CASSIADSDTQYF
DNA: TGTGCCAGTAGTATAGCGGACTCAGATACGCAGTATTTT

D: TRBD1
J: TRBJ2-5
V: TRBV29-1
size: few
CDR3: CSGGGGQGLQETQYF
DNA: TGCAGCGGTGGGGGGGGACAGGGACTACAAGAGACCCAGTACTTC

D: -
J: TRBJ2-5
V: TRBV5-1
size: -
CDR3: CASSWGARGGETQYF
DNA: TGCGCCAGCAGCTGGGGGGCCCGAGGTGGGGAGACCCAGTACTTC

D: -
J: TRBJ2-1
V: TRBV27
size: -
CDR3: CASSWGSGAGEQFF
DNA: TGTGCCAGCAGTTGGGGGTCGGGAGCGGGTGAGCAGTTCTTC

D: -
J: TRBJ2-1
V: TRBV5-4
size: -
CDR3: CASRLDSFSYNEQFF
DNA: TGTGCCAGCAGGTTGGACAGTTTCTCCTACAATGAGCAGTTCTTC

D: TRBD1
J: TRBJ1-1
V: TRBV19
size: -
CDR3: CASSIIGQGASTEAFF
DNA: TGTGCCAGTAGTATAATCGGACAGGGGGCGAGCACTGAAGCTTTCTTT

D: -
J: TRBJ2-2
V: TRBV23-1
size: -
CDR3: CASSQSSLGPKKGTGELFF
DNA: TGCGCCAGCAGTCAATCTTCTTTGGGTCCCAAAAAGGGAACCGGGGAGCTGTTTTTT

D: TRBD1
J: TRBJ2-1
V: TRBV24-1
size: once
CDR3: CATSDFQTGGRPEQFF
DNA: TGTGCCACCAGTGATTTTCAGACAGGGGGCCGGCCTGAGCAGTTCTTC

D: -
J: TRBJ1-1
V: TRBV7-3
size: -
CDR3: CASSSGLANTEAFF
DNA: TGTGCCAGCAGCTCTGGCCTGGCGAACACTGAAGCTTTCTTT

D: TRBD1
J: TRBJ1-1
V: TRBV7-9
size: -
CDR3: CASSLSQGVHTEAFF
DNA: TGTGCCAGCAGTTTGTCCCAGGGGGTTCACACTGAAGCTTTCTTT

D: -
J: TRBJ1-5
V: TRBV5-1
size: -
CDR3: CASSLDRGANQPQHF
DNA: TGCGCCAGCAGCTTGGACCGGGGCGCCAATCAGCCCCAGCATTTT

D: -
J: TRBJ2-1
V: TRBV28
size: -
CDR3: CASSLTLNEQFF
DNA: TGTGCCAGCAGTCTAACCTTAAATGAGCAGTTCTTC

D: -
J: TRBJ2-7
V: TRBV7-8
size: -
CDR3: CASSLAKGSSYEQYF
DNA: TGTGCCAGCAGCTTAGCCAAGGGCAGCTCCTACGAGCAGTACTTC

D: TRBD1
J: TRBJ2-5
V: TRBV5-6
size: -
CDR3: CASSLTGAGETQYF
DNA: TGTGCCAGCAGCTTGACAGGGGCGGGAGAGACCCAGTACTTC

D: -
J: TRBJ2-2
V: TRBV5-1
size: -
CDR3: CASSLAGTNTGELFF
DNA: TGCGCCAGCAGCTTGGCCGGGACGAACACCGGGGAGCTGTTTTTT

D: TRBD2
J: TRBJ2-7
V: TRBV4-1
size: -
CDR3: CASSQGGTSGRPNEQYF
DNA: TGCGCCAGCAGCCAGGGGGGGACTAGCGGGAGACCCAACGAGCAGTACTTC

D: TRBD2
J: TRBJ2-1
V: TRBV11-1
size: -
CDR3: CASSPPLGGRVNEQFF
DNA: TGTGCCAGCAGCCCTCCATTGGGCGGGAGGGTTAATGAGCAGTTCTTC

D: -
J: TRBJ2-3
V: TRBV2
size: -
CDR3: CASSAARSGRDTQYF
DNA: TGTGCCAGCAGTGCCGCGCGGAGCGGGCGAGATACGCAGTATTTT

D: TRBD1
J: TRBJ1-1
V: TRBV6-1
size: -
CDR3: CASREGQVPRDTEAFF
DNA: TGTGCCAGCAGGGAAGGACAGGTCCCTCGGGACACTGAAGCTTTCTTT

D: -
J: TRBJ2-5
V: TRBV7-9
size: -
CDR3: CASSLLGSQLQQETQYF
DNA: TGTGCCAGCAGCTTATTGGGCAGCCAACTCCAACAAGAGACCCAGTACTTC

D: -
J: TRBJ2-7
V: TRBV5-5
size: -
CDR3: CASSLASYEQYF
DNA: TGTGCCAGCAGCCTGGCTTCCTACGAGCAGTACTTC

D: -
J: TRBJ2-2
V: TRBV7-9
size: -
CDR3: CASSSLGETNTGELFF
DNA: TGTGCCAGCAGCTCTCTGGGGGAGACGAACACCGGGGAGCTGTTTTTT

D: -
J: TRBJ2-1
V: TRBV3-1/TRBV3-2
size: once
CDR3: CASSPGALASNEQFF
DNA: TGTGCCAGCAGCCCCGGGGCGCTAGCAAGCAATGAGCAGTTCTTC

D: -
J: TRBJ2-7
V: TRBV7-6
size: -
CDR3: CASGRVSYEQYF
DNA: TGTGCCAGCGGCCGGGTGAGTTACGAGCAGTACTTC

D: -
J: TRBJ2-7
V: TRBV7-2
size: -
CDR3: CASSLSRLSSYEQYF
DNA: TGTGCCAGCAGCTTATCCCGACTGAGCTCCTACGAGCAGTACTTC

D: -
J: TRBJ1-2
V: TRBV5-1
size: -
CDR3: CASSLAVRANYGYTF
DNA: TGCGCCAGCAGCTTGGCCGTTAGGGCTAACTATGGCTACACCTTC

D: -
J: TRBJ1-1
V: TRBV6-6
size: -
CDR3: CASSYSVTAFF
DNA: TGTGCCAGCAGTTACTCAGTCACGGCTTTCTTT